This passage covers 8 T cell receptor beta chains from one sample sequenced in a study of regulatory T cells in long-lasting Graves disease. According to the study, TCR beta libraries were built with iRepertoire HTBI primers and CDR3-region Arm-PCR. TCRdb itself ran the multiplex PCR reads through MiXCR, one entry per CDR3 protein. The table lists roughly 500,000 distinct CDR3 sequences, around 13% of them singletons, with around 10% in the top ten. Time point described: newly diagnosed GD, antithyroid drugs for less than 3 months. The TCR library was made from RNA extracted from PBMCs. This sample also appeared in a second study, on T cells in Graves' hyperthyroidism and ophthalmopathy.

Material: peripheral blood mononuclear cells (PBMCs), obtained at new diagnosis, from a patient treated with antithyroid drugs. All receptors come from a woman aged 30 to 39 with Graves disease.

This clonotype has ten or more counts. The rearrangement uses TRBV28 and TRBJ2-4, with D possibly being TRBD2 (6 bases). V lost 3 bases and J lost 2, with 17 bases in between. The CDR3 is made up of 17 amino acids. Looked up from germline, CDR1 is MDHEN and CDR2 is SYDVKM. The CDR3 protein is CASSFYPPTSTKNIQYF. In nucleotides, the CDR3 is TGTGCCAGCAGTTTCTACCCCCCTACTAGCACCAAAAACATTCAGTACTTC.

This clonotype appeared a few times. The V and J genes are TRBV28 and TRBJ2-1; D perhaps matches TRBD2 (5 bases). The ends were cut back, 4 bases at V and 4 bases at J, with 11 bases in the middle. This CDR3 is built from 14 residues. Per the germline V gene, CDR1 is MDHEN and CDR2 is SYDVKM. The CDR3 DNA reads as TGTGCCAGCAGTTCCGCGGGTTTATACAATGAGCAGTTCTTC. Protein sequence: CASSSAGLYNEQFF.

This clonotype was found many times. V is TRBV11-2 and J is TRBJ1-2, with D perhaps matching TRBD1 (6 bases). From germline, CDR1 is SGHAT and CDR2 FQNNGV. V was pared by 5 bases and J by 5 bases, with 18 bases between. The CDR3 runs to 15 residues. The CDR3 spells CASSDRSRGFYGYTF. The CDR3 DNA sequence: TGTGCCAGCAGCGACAGAAGCAGGGGATTTTATGGCTACACCTTC.

This clonotype has ten or more counts. The chain carries TRBV30 and TRBJ2-1; 7 nucleotides match TRBD2. The J segment lost 5 bases and the V segment lost 2 bases, leaving 15 bases of the junction unmatched. CDR1 is GTSNPN and CDR2 is SVGIG in the germline V gene (reference sequence). The CDR3 loop spans 17 amino acids. The CDR3 sequence: CAWSPHLGRAMDNEQFF. The DNA of the CDR3 is TGTGCCTGGAGTCCACACCTTGGGAGGGCCATGGACAATGAGCAGTTCTTC.

The rearrangement links TRBV19 to TRBJ2-3; tentatively, D is TRBD2 (5 bases). The CDR3 is 16 residues long. The V end lost 9 bases, the J end lost 1 base, and 20 bases lay between the germline ends. Germline CDR1 and CDR2: LNHDA and SQIVND (reference sequence). The CDR3 nucleotides are TGTGCCAGCCAACCAGGAGGACTTCCAGGCACAGATACGCAGTATTTT. It encodes CASQPGGLPGTDTQYF.

This clonotype was seen repeatedly, ten times or more. The chain recombines TRBV28 with TRBJ2-5, with D maybe TRBD1 (5 bases). The CDR3 contains 15 residues. Germline V gene sequence: CDR1 MDHEN, CDR2 SYDVKM. V gave up 8 bases and J gave up 3 bases, with 19 bases separating them. The CDR3 DNA reads TGTGCCAGCTGCGAACCAGGCAGGGAAAAAGAGACCCAGTACTTC. It translates to CASCEPGREKETQYF.

This clonotype was counted at least ten times. This chain connects TRBV20-1 to TRBJ2-5; no definite D call. Germline values: CDR1 DFQATT, CDR2 SNEGSKA (reference sequence). V lost 3 bases and J lost 0, with 8 bases in between. CDR3 size: 13 residues. CDR3 sequence (DNA): TGCAGTGCTAGGCCATTGTACCAAGAGACCCAGTACTTC. Protein: CSARPLYQETQYF.

This clonotype has at least ten counts. The J gene is TRBJ2-7, the V gene TRBV28; no firm D call. The CDR3 spans 13 residues. Germline CDR1 MDHEN, CDR2 SYDVKM. The ends were cut back, 5 bases at V and 7 bases at J, with 15 bases in the middle. In DNA, the CDR3 is TGTGCCAGCAGTACCGCCGCGAGATGGGAGCAGTACTTC. Translation: CASSTAARWEQYF.